A single sample gave rise to the 30 T cell receptor beta chains below, sequenced in a study of blood T cell repertoires in COVID-19. Sequenced by immunoSEQ multiplex PCR; TCRdb stores in-frame clones only, minus some. Of about 300,000 clones in the sample, roughly 91% are singletons; the top ten hold approximately 1.8%. The sequenced sample was peripheral blood. Receptors originate from a woman aged 25 to 39 with COVID-19, enrolled during active disease.

The chain combines TRBV29-1 with TRBJ1-4; D gene unclear. The CDR3 is 15 residues long. CDR1 and CDR2 from the germline V gene are SQVTM and ANQGSEA. Trimming removed 7 bases at V and 8 bases at J, with 23 bases between. CDR3: CSALIGAGGGEKLFF. In DNA, the CDR3 is TGCAGCGCTCTAATCGGTGCAGGAGGAGGAGAAAAACTGTTTTTT.

CDR3 residues: CASSLSPENYGYTF. DNA for the CDR3: TGTGCCAGCAGCCTTAGCCCGGAAAACTATGGCTACACCTTC. The V call is TRBV9, the J call TRBJ1-2; D is unclear. V dropped 4 bases and J dropped 2 bases, with 12 bases sitting between them. Germline V gene lookup returns CDR1 SGDLS and CDR2 YYNGEE. CDR3 length: 14 residues.

V gene TRBV7-2 combines with J gene TRBJ2-1; 9 nucleotides line up with TRBD1. V was pared by 3 bases and J by 3 bases, with 6 bases of the junction left unmatched. The CDR3 spans 16 residues. Germline assignment: CDR1 SGHTA and CDR2 FQGNSA. CDR3 region: CASSFRWDRVYNEQFF. DNA for the CDR3: TGTGCCAGCAGCTTCCGGTGGGACAGGGTCTACAATGAGCAGTTCTTC.

The chain's CDR3 is CASSEFEGLLIVPQHF. In DNA, the CDR3 is TGTGCCAGCAGTGAATTTGAGGGTTTATTGATCGTGCCCCAGCATTTT. The rearrangement uses TRBV2 and TRBJ1-5; no clear D. Trimming removed 2 bases at V and 9 bases at J, with 20 bases between. Germline-derived CDR1 and CDR2 are SNHLY and FYNNEI. The CDR3 extends over 16 amino acids.

The gene calls are TRBV5-1 and TRBJ1-4, with 9 positions matching TRBD1. Germline V CDR1 and CDR2: SGHRS, YFSETQ. This CDR3 has 15 amino acids. Trimming took 0 bases from V and 5 from J; bases not matched to a gene: 2. The CDR3 DNA reads as TGCGCCAGCAGCTTGGAGGGACAGGGAAATGAAAAACTGTTTTTT. As protein: CASSLEGQGNEKLFF.

This chain links TRBV4-1 with TRBJ2-7; 7 bases are a match to TRBD1. V lost 0 bases, J lost 4 bases, and 9 bases stayed unmatched. This CDR3 has 16 amino acids. Per germline, CDR1 MGHRA and CDR2 YSYEKL. The CDR3 DNA follows: TGCGCCAGCAGCCAAGAGGGCGGACAGGACAAATACGAGCAGTACTTC. Translated: CASSQEGGQDKYEQYF.

The chain employs TRBV19 and TRBJ1-5; 7 positions match TRBD1. Germline loops: CDR1 LNHDA, CDR2 SQIVND (reference sequence). J gave up 3 bases and V 4 bases, and 15 bases lay outside the gene matches. This CDR3 region has 18 residues. CDR3 DNA sequence: TGTGCCAGTAGTACGCGACCCCAACTGACAGGGTCCAATCAGCCCCAGCATTTT. Protein product: CASSTRPQLTGSNQPQHF.

The chain has TRBV7-9 and TRBJ1-2; tentative D call: TRBD1 (6 bases). V was clipped by 5 bases and J by 4 bases, with 11 bases between them. The CDR3 length is 13 residues. Germline loops: CDR1 SEHNR, CDR2 FQNEAQ (reference sequence). Written as DNA, the CDR3 is TGTGCCAGCAGCATTGACAGGAGCTATGGCTACACCTTC. This translates into CASSIDRSYGYTF.

CDR3 amino acids: CASSKVIRGLETQYF. DNA for the CDR3: TGTGCCAGCAGCAAAGTTATCAGAGGTCTGGAGACCCAGTACTTC. The genes are TRBV21-1 and TRBJ2-5; TRBD2 is the table's D call, not checked against the DNA. TRBV21-1 is termed a pseudogene. The CDR3 runs 15 residues.

The sample holds one count of this clone. The sample carries other DNA sequences with the same CDR3. This chain joins TRBV9 and TRBJ1-4; TRBD1 agrees at 8 bases. Trimming took 2 bases from V and 7 from J; bases not matched to a gene: 4. The CDR3 runs to 14 residues. CDR1 is SGDLS, CDR2 YYNGEE, per germline. CDR3 sequence (DNA): TGTGCCAGCAGCGTCGGACAGGGAGGTGAAAAACTGTTTTTT. Its protein is CASSVGQGGEKLFF.

The chain employs TRBV21-1 and TRBJ2-1; the table's D gene call, TRBD2, was not cross checked with the DNA. TRBV21-1 is given as a pseudogene. There are 13 residues in the CDR3. CDR3 loop: CANFVGLAREQFF. As DNA, the CDR3 is TGTGCCAACTTCGTAGGACTAGCGAGGGAGCAGTTCTTC.

This sequence joins TRBV5-1 and TRBJ1-4; possibly TRBD1 for D (6 bases). The CDR3 sequence is 17 residues long. V was pared by 4 bases and J by 0 bases, with 16 bases between. Germline lookup yields CDR1 SGHRS and CDR2 YFSETQ. The CDR3 sequence is CASSLDSLSATNEKLFF. The CDR3 nucleotides are TGCGCCAGCAGCCTGGACAGCCTATCTGCAACTAATGAAAAACTGTTTTTT.

The CDR3, as DNA: TGTGCCAGCAGCTTAAGGGGTTCGAGGGGGAGTACCGGGGAGCTGTTTTTT. As protein: CASSLRGSRGSTGELFF. This sequence joins TRBV7-9 and TRBJ2-2, with D possibly being TRBD1 (6 bases). Trimming removed 2 bases at V and 5 bases at J, with 18 bases between. This CDR3 comprises 17 residues. The germline V gene encodes CDR1 SEHNR and CDR2 FQNEAQ (reference sequence). Variable domain in full (rest from reference TRBV7-9 and TRBJ2-2): DTGVSQNPRHKITKRGQNVTFRCDPISEHNRLYWYRQTLGQGPEFLTYFQNEAQLEKSRLLSDRFSAERPKGSFSTLEIQRTEQGDSAMYLCASSLRGSRGSTGELFFGEGSRLTVL.

The chain is built from TRBV6-5 and TRBJ2-2, with 8 bases matching TRBD1. V was clipped by 5 bases and J by 1 base; unmatched bases: 3. From germline, CDR1 is MNHEY and CDR2 SVGAGI. The CDR3 is made up of 15 amino acids. In DNA form, the CDR3 reads TGTGCCAGCAGTCTCGGGACAGGGAACACCGGGGAGCTGTTTTTT. Amino acid sequence: CASSLGTGNTGELFF.

The rearrangement links TRBV5-1 to TRBJ2-7, with 7 nucleotides matching TRBD1. V was pared by 0 bases and J by 3 bases, with 9 bases of the junction left unmatched. The length of the CDR3 is 16 residues. Germline V lookup: CDR1 SGHRS, CDR2 YFSETQ. CDR3 residues: CASSLGPRDRDYEQYF. The CDR3 DNA reads TGCGCCAGCAGCTTGGGACCCCGGGACAGAGACTACGAGCAGTACTTC. Complete variable domain (other parts from reference TRBV5-1 and TRBJ2-7): KAGVTQTPRYLIKTRGQQVTLSCSPISGHRSVSWYQQTPGQGLQFLFEYFSETQRNKGNFPGRFSGRQFSNSRSEMNVSTLELGDSALYLCASSLGPRDRDYEQYFGPGTRLTVT.

The chain combines TRBV5-1 with TRBJ2-2; 7 bases align to TRBD1. The germline V gene encodes CDR1 SGHRS and CDR2 YFSETQ. The CDR3 runs to 17 residues. Unmatched junction bases numbered 6, after V lost 1 base and J lost 0 bases. Written as DNA, the CDR3 is TGCGCCAGCAGCTTGACCGGGACAGCATCGAACACCGGGGAGCTGTTTTTT. Protein: CASSLTGTASNTGELFF.

This chain uses TRBV19 with TRBJ1-6; D remains ambiguous. The CDR3 contains 14 residues. Germline V lookup: CDR1 LNHDA, CDR2 SQIVND (reference sequence). V dropped 7 bases and J dropped 9 bases, with 16 bases sitting between them. The CDR3 sequence is CASTPGWQVSPLHF. The CDR3 nucleotides are TGTGCCAGTACCCCCGGTTGGCAGGTTTCACCCCTCCACTTT.

The genes are TRBV6-5 and TRBJ2-1; 8 nucleotides line up with TRBD1. Germline V lookup: CDR1 MNHEY, CDR2 SVGAGI. CDR3 length: 15 residues. V was clipped by 5 bases and J by 0 bases; unmatched bases: 3. The CDR3 loop reads CASSPQGGSYNEQFF. The CDR3 bases are TGTGCCAGCAGTCCACAGGGGGGCTCCTACAATGAGCAGTTCTTC.

J is TRBJ2-2 and V is TRBV20-1; 9 bases line up with TRBD2. Germline trimming cut 3 bases from V and 5 bases from J; bases unmatched to any gene: 7. The CDR3 covers 15 residues. CDR1 and CDR2 (germline): DFQATT, SNEGSKA (reference sequence). In DNA, the CDR3 is TGCAGTGCTAGTAGCGGGGGACTTAGGACCGGGGAGCTGTTTTTT. This sequence encodes CSASSGGLRTGELFF.

As DNA, the CDR3 is TGCGCCAGCAGCCTCGGACAGGGGGCGGTATATGGCTACACCTTC. It codes for CASSLGQGAVYGYTF. The chain recombines TRBV5-1 with TRBJ1-2; 11 nucleotides line up with TRBD1. Per germline, CDR1 SGHRS and CDR2 YFSETQ. This CDR3 region has 15 residues. V lost 4 bases, J lost 5 bases, and 7 bases stayed unmatched.

The chain couples TRBV7-2 to TRBJ2-1, with 13 positions matching TRBD2. The CDR3 covers 17 residues. V lost 1 base and J lost 6; bases outside the gene matches: 6. Germline V CDR1 and CDR2: SGHTA, FQGNSA. The CDR3 is CASSLEGTSGVRNEQFF. The CDR3 region has the DNA TGTGCCAGCAGCTTAGAGGGGACTAGCGGGGTCCGCAATGAGCAGTTCTTC.

The J gene is TRBJ1-5, the V gene TRBV28; TRBD1 agrees at 12 bases. V lost 7 bases, J lost 1 base, and 17 bases stayed unmatched. The CDR3 consists of 20 residues. CDR1 is MDHEN, CDR2 SYDVKM, per germline. The CDR3 nucleotides are TGTGCCAGCACCCTCCTCCGGGACAGGGGGCGAGAGAGAAGCAATCAGCCCCAGCATTTT. Its translation is CASTLLRDRGRERSNQPQHF.

The chain combines TRBV9 with TRBJ1-3; 7 nucleotides agree with TRBD1. Germline V gives CDR1 SGDLS, CDR2 YYNGEE. This CDR3 spans 15 amino acids. The ends lost 4 bases at V and 0 bases at J; junction bases unmatched: 4. Here the CDR3 DNA reads TGTGCCAGCAGCATGGGACAGATCTCTGGAAACACCATATATTTT. Protein: CASSMGQISGNTIYF.

The chain combines TRBV11-3 with TRBJ2-5; 7 nucleotides agree with TRBD1. This CDR3 contains 14 residues. Trimming at V came to 3 bases and at J to 3 bases, leaving 4 bases not matched to a gene. Germline CDR1 reads SGHNT; CDR2 reads YENEEA. CDR3 in DNA: TGTGCCAGCAGCTTTCAGGGACAGAAAGAGACCCAGTACTTC. Protein product: CASSFQGQKETQYF. Looking up the rest from reference TRBV11-3 and TRBJ2-5 gives the full variable domain: EAGVVQSPRYKIIEKKQPVAFWCNPISGHNTLYWYLQNLGQGPELLIRYENEEAVDDSQLPKDRFSAERLKGVDSTLKIQPAELGDSAVYLCASSFQGQKETQYFGPGTRLLVL.

This chain joins TRBV27 and TRBJ2-1, with 11 bases lining up with TRBD2. Germline CDR1 and CDR2: MNHEY and SMNVEV (reference sequence). The CDR3 consists of 16 residues. V lost 2 bases, J lost 8 bases, and 8 bases stayed unmatched. CDR3 coding DNA: TGTGCCAGCAGTTTAAGACTAGCGGGGCGCGGGGATGAGCAGTTCTTC. This sequence encodes CASSLRLAGRGDEQFF.

CDR3 in DNA: TGTGCCAGCGGACCCTGGACAGGTGATGGCTACACCTTC. As protein: CASGPWTGDGYTF. The chain combines TRBV27 with TRBJ1-2, with TRBD1 matching 7 bases. Germline trimming cut 8 bases from V and 6 bases from J; bases unmatched to any gene: 9. The CDR3 covers 13 residues. Germline loops: CDR1 MNHEY, CDR2 SMNVEV (reference sequence).

This chain joins TRBV5-8 and TRBJ2-1; TRBD1 might be the D (5 bases). The germline V gene encodes CDR1 SGHTS and CDR2 YDEGEE. V was clipped by 4 bases and J by 1 base, with 6 bases between them. The CDR3 totals 13 residues. In nucleotides, the CDR3 is TGTGCCAGCAGCCGACAGTCCTACAATGAGCAGTTCTTC. It yields the protein CASSRQSYNEQFF.

This rearrangement joins TRBV7-2 to TRBJ2-3, with D possibly TRBD2 on 5 matching bases. CDR1 and CDR2 from the germline V gene are SGHTA and FQGNSA. CDR3 size: 13 residues. Trimming left V 3 bases short and J 7 bases short, with 11 bases between. Here the CDR3 reads CASSFRRENTQYF. CDR3 nucleotides: TGTGCCAGCAGCTTCCGCCGGGAAAATACGCAGTATTTT. Supplemented by reference TRBV7-2 and TRBJ2-3, the full variable domain reads GAGVSQSPSNKVTEKGKDVELRCDPISGHTALYWYRQSLGQGLEFLIYFQGNSAPDKSGLPSDRFSAERTGGSVSTLTIQRTQQEDSAVYLCASSFRRENTQYFGPGTRLTVL.

This chain links TRBV19 with TRBJ2-5; the D gene is possibly TRBD2 (5 bases). The CDR3 consists of 13 residues. V was shortened by 5 bases and J by 2 bases, with 9 bases between the two germline ends. Germline V CDR1 and CDR2: LNHDA, SQIVND (reference sequence). CDR3 sequence (DNA): TGTGCCAGTAGTTCGGGGAGTCAAGAGACCCAGTACTTC. It yields the protein CASSSGSQETQYF.

V and J are TRBV4-3 and TRBJ2-2; the match to TRBD1 covers 8 bases. V was clipped by 0 bases and J by 6 bases; unmatched bases: 3. The CDR3 has 15 amino acids. Germline V gives CDR1 LGHNA, CDR2 YSLEER. The CDR3 is CASSQDQQGAGELFF. Here the CDR3 DNA reads TGCGCCAGCAGCCAAGATCAACAGGGGGCCGGGGAGCTGTTTTTT.